This note documents a single T cell receptor (beta chain) sequence. Trimming removed 8 bases from V and 3 bases from J, with 13 bases in between. CDR1 is SGHTA, CDR2 FQGNSA, per germline. There are 14 residues in the CDR3. The data belong to a study of T-cell reconstitution after alpha-beta-depleted transplantation in children. Unique molecular identifiers featured in how the TCRbeta library was prepared. MiXCR, applied by TCRdb to the PCR reads, yields one record per CDR3 protein. The data show under 850,000 distinct CDR3 sequences, about an eighth seen once. Material: PBMCs, obtained before TCRalphabeta/CD19-depleted stem cell transplant. V and J are TRBV7-2 and TRBJ2-2, with unresolved D. The receptor's source is a girl aged 2 to 10 with congenital amegakaryocytic thrombocytopenia, due to receive a stem cell transplant. The CDR3 loop is CASRSGWYTGELFF. In DNA form, the CDR3 reads TGTGCCAGCCGCTCGGGTTGGTACACCGGGGAGCTGTTTTTT.